This TCR beta chain was captured by sequencing in a study of sequential checkpoint blockade in melanoma. On the study more broadly: Randomization was 1:1 between first-line nivolumab→ipilimumab and ipilimumab→nivolumab.

The CDR3 has 15 residues. V trimming: 2 bases; J trimming: 4 bases; junction bases outside the gene matches: 6. Germline V CDR1 and CDR2: SGHTA, FQGTGA. This clone was observed a single time. The method was immunoSEQ multiplex PCR; TCRdb's version includes in-frame clones alone and lacks a portion of them. There are tens of thousands of clones in the sample; roughly 80% occur only once, and roughly a tenth lies in the top ten. Treatment here: randomized to nivolumab then ipilimumab (arm A) or the reverse (arm B). PBMC sorting kept live CD3+CD8+ cells without CD19 or CD56. J is TRBJ1-2 and V is TRBV7-3; 8 bases fit TRBD1. This receptor was taken from a human donor with melanoma. This sample comprised CD8+ T cells sorted from blood (inferred from file names), obtained from a patient given nivolumab and ipilimumab in sequence. The CDR3 DNA reads TGTGCCAGCAGCTTAGAACAGGGGGACCTCTATGGCTACACCTTC. Translation gives CASSLEQGDLYGYTF.